A single sample is the source of the 4 T cell receptor beta chains below, sequenced in a study of control samples from healthy donors and cancer patients. Method: immunoSEQ multiplex PCR; TCRdb's copy keeps in-frame clones and lacks some. Among approximately 150,000 clones listed, approximately 91% were seen once. Sample: blood. The source is a man aged 25-45 years in good health.

This chain uses TRBV7-6 with TRBJ2-3, with 7 positions matching TRBD1. Germline V gives CDR1 SGHVS, CDR2 FNYEAQ. This CDR3 contains 17 residues. J gave up 3 bases and V 1 base, and 10 bases lay outside the gene matches. CDR3 loop: CASSLDMGQLITDTQYF. CDR3 nucleotide sequence: TGTGCCAGCAGCTTAGACATGGGACAGCTGATTACAGATACGCAGTATTTT. Based on the CDR3 plus reference TRBV7-6 and TRBJ2-3, the full variable domain is GAGVSQSPRYKVTKRGQDVALRCDPISGHVSLYWYRQALGQGPEFLTYFNYEAQQDKSGLPNDRFSAERPEGSISTLTIQRTEQRDSAMYRCASSLDMGQLITDTQYFGPGTRLTVL.

The rearrangement links TRBV5-1 to TRBJ1-3, with 7 bases identical to TRBD1. Unmatched junction bases numbered 7, after V lost 1 base and J lost 6 bases. CDR1 SGHRS and CDR2 YFSETQ come from the germline V gene. The CDR3 has 15 residues. The CDR3 DNA is TGCGCCAGCAGCTTGTTGGGGACAGACGAAAACACCATATATTTT. Amino acid sequence: CASSLLGTDENTIYF.

The chain joins TRBV3-1 (or the pseudogene TRBV3-2) to TRBJ1-1; TRBD1 matches at 7 bases. CDR1 and CDR2 from the germline V gene are LGHDT and YNNKEL (reference sequence). J gave up 0 bases and V 4 bases, and 8 bases lay outside the gene matches. The CDR3 is 16 amino acids. The CDR3 nucleotides read TGTGCCAGCAGCCGAGCGCGGGACAGCTTGAACACTGAAGCTTTCTTT. This gives the protein CASSRARDSLNTEAFF.

The chain uses TRBV13 and TRBJ2-2; no firm D call. Germline V lookup: CDR1 PRHDT, CDR2 FYEKMQ (reference sequence). The CDR3 covers 13 residues. V was pared by 5 bases and J by 8 bases, with 12 bases between. The CDR3 sequence is CASSNLRIGELFF. For the CDR3, the DNA is TGTGCCAGCAGCAATCTGAGAATAGGGGAGCTGTTTTTT.